These 21 T cell receptor beta chains share one sample of origin, sequenced in a study of monozygotic twins with inflammatory bowel disease. TCRdb re-called the 5' RACE reads, yielding one record per CDR3 amino acid sequence without DNA. The table counts approximately 160,000 distinct CDR3 sequences; approximately 7% lies in the top ten. The specimen was blood. Receptors were obtained from a human donor with ulcerative colitis or Crohn's disease, or a healthy co-twin of an affected twin (not recorded which).

This chain uses TRBV27 with TRBJ2-7. The CDR3 sequence is 17 residues long. CDR1 and CDR2 from the germline V gene are MNHEY and SMNVEV (reference sequence). CDR3 amino acids: CASSFSRQGWTSYEQYF.

The chain is built from TRBV4-1 and TRBJ2-2; TCRdb outputs TRBD2, but without DNA this stays unchecked. Germline assignment: CDR1 MGHRA and CDR2 YSYEKL. The CDR3 has 17 residues. The CDR3 region is CASSQVGLAGSTGELFF.

The chain is built from TRBV7-2 and TRBJ2-7; the D gene TCRdb calls, TRBD1, cannot be checked with no DNA. Germline assignment: CDR1 SGHTA and CDR2 FQGNSA. The CDR3 loop spans 15 amino acids. CDR3 loop: CASSLTADRAYEQYF.

The rearrangement uses TRBV7-9 and TRBJ1-6. The CDR3 consists of 15 residues. CDR1 is SEHNR and CDR2 is FQNEAQ in the germline V gene (reference sequence). The CDR3 here is CASSFTVDYNSPLHF.

The chain links TRBV5-1 to TRBJ1-2. Germline V gene lookup returns CDR1 SGHRS and CDR2 YFSETQ. The CDR3 totals 13 residues. The CDR3 here is CASSPEQHYGYTF.

The gene calls are TRBV20-1 and TRBJ2-2. Germline CDR1 is DFQATT and CDR2 is SNEGSKA (reference sequence). The CDR3 contains 13 residues. CDR3 region: CSASRRSTGELFF.

CDR3 protein: CASSLAVYPGQTQYF. This chain links TRBV5-1 with TRBJ2-5; TCRdb's D call of TRBD1 is untestable without DNA. The CDR3 is 15 residues long. Germline assignment: CDR1 SGHRS and CDR2 YFSETQ.

The rearrangement uses TRBV20-1 and TRBJ1-6. The CDR3 runs to 17 residues. The germline V gene has CDR1 DFQATT and CDR2 SNEGSKA (reference sequence). The CDR3 reads CSARDGRESSYNSPLHF.

The chain couples TRBV2 to TRBJ1-5; the D call of TRBD1 rests on TCRdb alone, since no DNA is present to check it. CDR1 SNHLY and CDR2 FYNNEI come from the germline V gene. The CDR3 contains 12 residues. The CDR3 reads CASSREGQPQHF.

The rearrangement uses TRBV7-2 and TRBJ2-7; TCRdb picks TRBD1, but there is no DNA to check that call. Per the germline V gene, CDR1 is SGHTA and CDR2 is FQGNSA. CDR3 length equals 15 residues. CDR3 loop: CASSSTPGHHYEQYF.

The chain employs TRBV7-9 and TRBJ2-2; TCRdb returns TRBD1, unconfirmable since there is no DNA. CDR1 is SEHNR, CDR2 FQNEAQ, per germline (reference sequence). CDR3 size: 14 residues. The CDR3 sequence: CASSSPSNTGELFF.

The chain recombines TRBV28 with TRBJ2-2; the TCRdb D gene call, TRBD1, has no DNA to confirm it. This CDR3 has 15 amino acids. CDR1 and CDR2 from the germline V gene are MDHEN and SYDVKM. This CDR3 is CASSLGTPRTGELFF.

The chain carries TRBV12-3 or TRBV12-4 and TRBJ1-2; no DNA is available, so the TRBD1 call from TCRdb remains unchecked. CDR3 length: 13 residues. CDR3: CASSSGPLRGYTF.

This rearrangement joins TRBV7-2 to TRBJ2-7; TCRdb picks TRBD2, but there is no DNA to check that call. The CDR3 runs to 17 residues. Per germline, CDR1 SGHTA and CDR2 FQGNSA. The CDR3 loop reads CASSLLRLAGGAYEQYF.

This chain joins TRBV25-1 and TRBJ2-1; TCRdb lists TRBD1, though no DNA is available to test this call. The CDR3 is made up of 14 amino acids. Germline loops: CDR1 MGHDK, CDR2 SYGVNS. CDR3 protein: CASSGNRGNNEQFF.

The V gene is TRBV18, the J gene TRBJ1-4; TCRdb names TRBD1, which stays unverified in the absence of DNA. This CDR3 is 16 amino acids long. CDR1 and CDR2 (germline): KGHSH, LQKENI. CDR3 sequence reads: CASSPPGGAKNEKLFF. The full variable domain, in which reference TRBV18 and TRBJ1-4 provide the parts outside the CDR3, is NAGVMQNPRHLVRRRGQEARLRCSPMKGHSHVYWYRQLPEEGLKFMVYLQKENIIDESGMPKERFSAEFPKEGPSILRIQQVVRGDSAAYFCASSPPGGAKNEKLFFGSGTQLSVL.

The chain carries TRBV18 and TRBJ2-5; TCRdb picks TRBD2, but there is no DNA to check that call. Per the germline V gene, CDR1 is KGHSH and CDR2 is LQKENI. The CDR3 contains 13 residues. This CDR3 is CASSPSGQETQYF.

The CDR3 reads CASSLLPPSGGSNQPQHF. This chain uses TRBV11-2 with TRBJ1-5; TCRdb calls TRBD1, which cannot be checked without DNA. The CDR3 is 18 residues long. The germline V gene has CDR1 SGHAT and CDR2 FQNNGV.

This chain joins TRBV12-3 or TRBV12-4 and TRBJ1-1. CDR3 length: 13 amino acids. The CDR3 region is CASSLGLNTEAFF.

The chain combines TRBV6-1 with TRBJ2-7; the TCRdb call, TRBD2, lacks DNA for checking. Germline lookup yields CDR1 MNHNS and CDR2 SASEGT. The CDR3 extends over 13 amino acids. CDR3 residues: CASSGGPSVEQYF.

The rearrangement links TRBV20-1 to TRBJ2-7; there is no DNA to check the TCRdb D call of TRBD1. The CDR3 runs to 11 residues. The germline V gene encodes CDR1 DFQATT and CDR2 SNEGSKA (reference sequence). The chain's CDR3 is CSAPGGYEQYF.